This T cell receptor (beta chain) is from a study of cytomegalovirus exposure and HLA in healthy donors. Findings and limits, study-wide: The authors later linked a missense DCLRE1C variant to TCR beta V- and J-gene trimming. As confirmed in vitro, a few CMV-associated chains were specific for CMV antigens.

Concerning this clone: Its antigen is unknown.

The PCR had 60 Vbeta and 13 Jbeta primers. In the study's own analysis: Later work found 80 million or so unique TCR beta chains, with 9.5 million to 11 million shared. Only in-frame clones appear in the TCRdb table, and some are missing; sequencing was by immunoSEQ multiplex PCR. That table furnishes V, J and clone size, whereas the DNA furnished D and trimming. Here the sample spans 95,000 to 150,000 clones, about 81% being singletons. The specimen was PBMCs. The TCR was taken from a woman aged 30 to 39 in good health and CMV-seronegative.

Here the CDR3 reads CASSLRTGGQETQYF. The DNA of the CDR3 is TGTGCCAGCAGCTTGAGGACAGGGGGGCAAGAGACCCAGTACTTC. J is TRBJ2-5 and V is TRBV5-5, with TRBD1 matching over 10 bases. CDR1 SGHKS and CDR2 YYEKEE come from the germline V gene (reference sequence). V gave up 1 base and J gave up 2 bases; unmatched junction bases: 2. This CDR3 region has 15 residues.